This entry lists 3 T cell receptor beta chains sequenced from one sample in a study of T cells after yellow fever vaccination. Each CDR3 protein is one row after TCRdb ran MiXCR on the 5' RACE reads. The sample carries about 26,000 distinct CDR3 sequences, over 3.5% recorded once. The sample in question was PBMCs, either bulk or a sorted T-cell subset (CD4+, CD8+, memory, or dextramer-sorted; not recorded which), obtained on the day of the yellow fever booster vaccination. The receptors here all came from a man aged 18 to 30 who received the YFV17D yellow fever vaccine.

This clonotype has a count of ten or more. The gene calls are TRBV7-2 and TRBJ2-7, with TRBD1 matching over 8 bases. CDR3 length: 17 residues. Germline V gene lookup returns CDR1 SGHTA and CDR2 FQGNSA. The junction had 18 bases not matched to a gene; V was cut back by 5 bases and J by 6 bases. CDR3 in amino acids: CASSPATGARMRGEQYF. The CDR3 nucleotides read TGTGCCAGCAGCCCAGCGACAGGGGCCCGGATGAGGGGCGAGCAGTACTTC.

This clonotype has ten or more counts. The V call is TRBV7-9, the J call TRBJ2-5; D is undetermined. Germline CDR1 reads SEHNR; CDR2 reads FQNEAQ (reference sequence). V lost 1 base and J lost 5, with 8 bases in between. There are 13 residues in the CDR3. The CDR3 DNA sequence: TGTGCCAGCAGCTTAGATCATACGGAGACCCAGTACTTC. This codes for CASSLDHTETQYF.

The rearrangement uses TRBV9 and TRBJ2-3; D is undetermined. The V end lost 0 bases, the J end lost 4 bases, and 9 bases lay between the germline ends. The CDR3 is 14 residues long. The V gene's germline CDR1 is SGDLS and CDR2 YYNGEE. CDR3 sequence: CASSVASQSDTQYF. The CDR3 coding sequence is TGTGCCAGCAGCGTAGCCTCACAGTCAGATACGCAGTATTTT. Full variable domain (remainder filled in from reference TRBV9 and TRBJ2-3): DSGVTQTPKHLITATGQRVTLRCSPRSGDLSVYWYQQSLDQGLQFLIQYYNGEERAKGNILERFSAQQFPDLHSELNLSSLELGDSALYFCASSVASQSDTQYFGPGTRLTVL.